This entry lists 21 T cell receptor beta chains sequenced from one sample in a study of T cell responses to AZD1222 COVID-19 vaccine. Method: immunoSEQ multiplex PCR; TCRdb's copy keeps in-frame clones and lacks some. In the table there are 95,000 to 100,000 clones, just over 90% of which are singletons. Sequences were derived from peripheral blood, sampled on day 0 of AZD1222 vaccination. The receptors were sampled from an adult in good health.

The chain couples TRBV5-1 to TRBJ1-6; 8 bases match TRBD1. CDR3 length: 15 residues. J gave up 7 bases and V 0 bases, and 3 bases lay outside the gene matches. Per germline, CDR1 SGHRS and CDR2 YFSETQ. CDR3 sequence: CASSLVTGENSPLHF. In DNA form, the CDR3 reads TGCGCCAGCAGCTTGGTGACAGGGGAAAATTCACCCCTCCACTTT. The entire variable domain, with the rest obtained from reference TRBV5-1 and TRBJ1-6, is as follows: KAGVTQTPRYLIKTRGQQVTLSCSPISGHRSVSWYQQTPGQGLQFLFEYFSETQRNKGNFPGRFSGRQFSNSRSEMNVSTLELGDSALYLCASSLVTGENSPLHFGNGTRLTVT.

This clone is a singleton in its sample. The V and J genes are TRBV6-4 and TRBJ2-2; the match to TRBD2 covers 8 bases. There are 15 residues in the CDR3. The trim removed 3 bases at V and 3 bases at J, leaving 3 bases unmatched. Germline values: CDR1 MRHNA, CDR2 SNTAGT. CDR3 coding DNA: TGTGCCAGCAGTGAGAACGGGGGGGACACCGGGGAGCTGTTTTTT. Amino acid sequence: CASSENGGDTGELFF.

V is TRBV13 and J is TRBJ1-3, with D hard to call. Germline values: CDR1 PRHDT, CDR2 FYEKMQ (reference sequence). V was pared by 1 base and J by 1 base, with 8 bases between. The CDR3 consists of 15 residues. In nucleotides, the CDR3 is TGTGCCAGCAGCTTAGAGGCTCGGTCTGGAAACACCATATATTTT. It yields the protein CASSLEARSGNTIYF.

This clone was found a few times. V is TRBV10-3 and J is TRBJ1-1, with no clear D. CDR1 ENHRY and CDR2 SYGVKD come from the germline V gene. This CDR3 region has 13 residues. V shed 7 bases and J shed 2 bases, with 11 bases lying between them. DNA for the CDR3: TGTGCCATCAAGGGCCTACAAAACACTGAAGCTTTCTTT. Protein: CAIKGLQNTEAFF.

This chain connects TRBV12-3 or TRBV12-4 to TRBJ1-5; D call uncertain. The CDR3 is 12 amino acids. The V end lost 1 base, the J end lost 5 bases, and 3 bases lay between the germline ends. The CDR3 spells CASSLEHQPQHF. DNA for the CDR3: TGTGCCAGCAGTTTAGAACATCAGCCCCAGCATTTT.

This clone appeared once. The gene calls are TRBV3-1 (or the pseudogene TRBV3-2) and TRBJ2-1, with 11 bases fitting TRBD1. Germline V gives CDR1 LGHDT, CDR2 YNNKEL (reference sequence). With V trimmed by 4 bases and J by 2 bases, 4 bases remained unmatched. This CDR3 region has 16 residues. As DNA, the CDR3 is TGTGCCAGCAGCCCTTCGGGACAGGGGGCCTACAATGAGCAGTTCTTC. Translating gives CASSPSGQGAYNEQFF.

CDR3 nucleotides: TGTGCCAGAAGCTCCAGCCAGGATAGCAATCAGCCCCAGCATTTT. Amino acids: CARSSSQDSNQPQHF. The chain uses TRBV5-3 and TRBJ1-5; D call uncertain. TRBV5-3 is designated an ORF whose function remains uncertain. V shed 3 bases and J shed 0 bases, with 10 bases lying between them. This CDR3 comprises 15 residues.

The chain links TRBV6-5 to TRBJ2-2; 8 bases map to TRBD2. The J segment lost 3 bases and the V segment lost 2 bases, leaving 2 bases of the junction unmatched. The CDR3 runs 15 residues. The germline CDR1 and CDR2 sequences are MNHEY and SVGAGI. The chain's CDR3 is CASSYDGGDTGELFF. In nucleotides, the CDR3 is TGTGCCAGCAGTTACGACGGGGGGGACACCGGGGAGCTGTTTTTT.

This clone was counted a few times. The chain links TRBV12-3 or TRBV12-4 to TRBJ1-1, with 9 bases that match TRBD1. This CDR3 has 13 amino acids. V shed 6 bases, J shed 7 bases, and the junction held 6 bases outside the gene matches. In DNA form, the CDR3 reads TGTGCCAGCAGCCGGGACAGGGTACTTGAAGCTTTCTTT. Encoded protein: CASSRDRVLEAFF.

V and J are TRBV9 and TRBJ1-1; no clear D. The V gene lost 0 bases and the J gene lost 1 base, with 13 bases spanning the gap. CDR3 size: 16 residues. The germline V gene has CDR1 SGDLS and CDR2 YYNGEE. CDR3 in amino acids: CASSVGYAGGNTEAFF. The DNA for the CDR3 is TGTGCCAGCAGCGTAGGATACGCGGGAGGGAACACTGAAGCTTTCTTT.

This chain connects TRBV2 to TRBJ1-2; 8 bases are a match to TRBD1. J lost 4 bases, V lost 7 bases, and 11 bases had no gene match. The CDR3 length is 15 residues. Germline V gene data show CDR1 as SNHLY and CDR2 as FYNNEI. The CDR3 loop reads CASIQDRGTIYGYTF. DNA for the CDR3: TGTGCCAGCATTCAAGACAGGGGAACGATCTATGGCTACACCTTC. The full variable domain, with the rest looked up from reference TRBV2 and TRBJ1-2, is EPEVTQTPSHQVTQMGQEVILRCVPISNHLYFYWYRQILGQKVEFLVSFYNNEISEKSEIFDDQFSVERPDGSNFTLKIRSTKLEDSAMYFCASIQDRGTIYGYTFGSGTRLTVV.

Only a few counts were recorded for this clone. The chain uses TRBV3-1 (or the pseudogene TRBV3-2) and TRBJ2-7, with D uncertain. CDR3 length: 11 residues. The germline CDR1 and CDR2 sequences are LGHDT and YNNKEL (reference sequence). The V end lost 4 bases, the J end lost 3 bases, and 4 bases lay between the germline ends. This chain's CDR3 is CASSRGYEQYF. CDR3 DNA: TGTGCCAGCAGCCGCGGCTACGAGCAGTACTTC.

The V and J genes are TRBV11-2 and TRBJ2-3; D uncertain. The CDR3 is 13 amino acids. Germline loops: CDR1 SGHAT, CDR2 FQNNGV. V gave up 1 base and J gave up 2 bases, with 4 bases separating them. Here the CDR3 DNA reads TGTGCCAGCAGCTTAGGCCCCACAGATACGCAGTATTTT. Protein product: CASSLGPTDTQYF. The entire variable domain, with the rest obtained from reference TRBV11-2 and TRBJ2-3, is as follows: EAGVAQSPRYKIIEKRQSVAFWCNPISGHATLYWYQQILGQGPKLLIQFQNNGVVDDSQLPKDRFSAERLKGVDSTLKIQPAKLEDSAVYLCASSLGPTDTQYFGPGTRLTVL.

The V gene is TRBV5-1, the J gene TRBJ1-1, with a tentative D call TRBD1 (5 bases). The germline gives CDR1 SGHRS, CDR2 YFSETQ. The CDR3 runs 14 residues. V was trimmed by 5 bases and J by 4 bases, leaving 15 bases between them. The CDR3 region is CASSTGQAGTEAFF. CDR3 coding DNA: TGCGCCAGCAGTACCGGACAAGCGGGCACTGAAGCTTTCTTT.

This chain links TRBV19 with TRBJ1-2; possible D gene TRBD1, 5 bases. V gave up 2 bases and J gave up 4 bases, with 11 bases separating them. Germline CDR1 reads LNHDA; CDR2 reads SQIVND (reference sequence). The CDR3 consists of 14 residues. This CDR3 is CASSIRGRIYGYTF. The CDR3 coding sequence is TGTGCCAGTAGTATAAGGGGACGGATCTATGGCTACACCTTC. The variable domain in full, with the rest retrieved from reference TRBV19 and TRBJ1-2, is DGGITQSPKYLFRKEGQNVTLSCEQNLNHDAMYWYRQDPGQGLRLIYYSQIVNDFQKGDIAEGYSVSREKKESFPLTVTSAQKNPTAFYLCASSIRGRIYGYTFGSGTRLTVV.

CDR3 in amino acids: CASSQDPVYQPQHF. The DNA for the CDR3 is TGCGCCAGCAGCCAAGACCCAGTCTATCAGCCCCAGCATTTT. This chain connects TRBV4-1 to TRBJ1-5; D uncertain. The CDR3 covers 14 residues. The germline gives CDR1 MGHRA, CDR2 YSYEKL. Trimming stripped 0 bases from V and 5 bases from J, with 8 bases between.

The chain links TRBV4-1 to TRBJ1-1, with D possibly matching TRBD1 (5 bases). Germline CDR1 is MGHRA and CDR2 is YSYEKL. Trimming pared 4 bases from V and 1 base from J, leaving 13 bases between. The CDR3 runs to 15 residues. The CDR3 DNA sequence: TGCGCCAGCAGCCCGGTGGGACGGAAGAACACTGAAGCTTTCTTT. Its translation is CASSPVGRKNTEAFF.

The rearrangement joins TRBV2 to TRBJ2-1, with a tentative D call TRBD2 (7 bases). Germline V CDR1 and CDR2: SNHLY, FYNNEI. This CDR3 spans 15 amino acids. Trimming cost V 2 bases and J 1 base, with 9 bases left between them. The CDR3 region is CASSERGGSYNEQFF. Here the CDR3 DNA reads TGTGCCAGCAGTGAAAGGGGGGGGTCCTACAATGAGCAGTTCTTC.

This chain connects TRBV5-4 to TRBJ1-1; D is unresolved. Germline CDR1 and CDR2: SGHNT and YYREEE (reference sequence). The CDR3 has 13 amino acids. Trimming removed 2 bases at V and 0 bases at J, with 5 bases between. The CDR3 sequence is CASSFGLNTEAFF. The CDR3 DNA is TGTGCCAGCAGCTTCGGACTGAACACTGAAGCTTTCTTT.

V usage is TRBV24-1 and J usage is TRBJ1-2; D gene unclear. Germline V gives CDR1 KGHDR, CDR2 SFDVKD. With 1 base removed from V and 4 bases from J, the gap between germline ends came to 3 bases. CDR3 length: 12 residues. The CDR3 DNA sequence: TGTGCCACCAGTGATTTCGGCTATGGCTACACCTTC. The encoded protein is CATSDFGYGYTF.

The V gene is TRBV6-5, the J gene TRBJ1-1; D gene ambiguous. The CDR3 loop spans 13 amino acids. V was cut by 4 bases and J by 1 base, with 7 bases left in between. Germline V lookup: CDR1 MNHEY, CDR2 SVGAGI. CDR3: CASSSDGNTEAFF. The CDR3 bases are TGTGCCAGCAGTTCCGACGGGAACACTGAAGCTTTCTTT.